The subject of this entry is one T cell receptor (beta chain). Its antigen is still unknown. The read stops 3 residues short of the end of the CDR3; the missing end is completed from the germline J gene. Repertoires were generated with immunoSEQ multiplex PCR, while TCRdb's copy carries only in-frame clones and drops some. The listing records 45,000 to 55,000 clones. This sample stems from a study of Tregs in tolerant kidney transplant recipients. Study-wide points: Biological reproducibility was not directly addressed, but technical replication error appeared minimal. The most relevant donor-specific Treg TCRbeta repertoire apparently came from expansion with activated donor B cells. Tolerant patients' donor-specific Tregs expanded beyond overall Tregs, suggesting antigen-driven growth.

The V gene end was trimmed by 4 bases and the J gene end by 2 bases; junction bases not matched to a gene: 8. This CDR3 has 16 residues. Germline V gene lookup returns CDR1 DFQATT and CDR2 SNEGSKA (reference sequence). The chain recombines TRBV20-1 with TRBJ2-3, with 11 bases fitting TRBD2. The material was CD4+ T cells from blood, obtained before the transplant. This TCR was sampled from a human donor who received a combined kidney and bone marrow transplant. The covered CDR3 bases are TGCAGTGCTAAAAAATTAGCGGGAGGGCCCACAGATACG. Amino acid sequence: CSAKKLAGGPTDT. The entire CDR3 is CSAKKLAGGPTDTQYF.